This note documents a single T cell receptor (beta chain) sequence. What this receptor recognizes is not known. Per-nucleotide qualities are absent, and no much larger clonotype sits a single base away. The sample originates from a study of beta chain features in type 1 diabetes (dated by TCRdb to between 2017 and 2018). For the study in its entirety: Mean age, gender distribution, total cell number and subset yield did not differ between patients and healthy donors. A total of 107,917,701 sorted cells were examined across all samples, and the number of cells per subset was strongly correlated with RNA yield. Regulatory and stem cell-like memory subsets were obtained from only 8 patients and roughly 8 healthy donors, while naive and central memory subsets were obtained from all 30 or so donors. The study compared TCRB repertoires of sorted circulating CD4+ T cell subsets between recently diagnosed type 1 diabetes patients and matched healthy donors.

Overall study results and their limits: Shorter templates might be favored by PCR, yet because patient and control samples were amplified and corrected together, any such skew would affect both groups equally. The naive, central memory and regulatory TCRB repertoires appeared to resemble one another more closely among patients than among healthy donors. Patients with type 1 diabetes made fewer insertions and deleted more nucleotides at VDJ recombination sites, implying thymic rearrangement abnormalities. Sequencing cDNA rather than genomic DNA could over-represent highly expressing activated cells, although activation and CD3 levels did not differ between groups. Type 1 diabetes patients showed a moderate but significant shortening of TCRB CDR3 length in all four CD4+ subsets. Because small numbers of individuals were included in the HLA sub-analyses, any influence of HLA type on TCRB rearrangement was left unresolved.

All of the isolated RNA was reverse transcribed with the High Capacity cDNA Reverse Transcription Kit, so expressed TCRB transcripts were sequenced. Deep immunoSEQ sequencing was performed on naive, central memory and regulatory T cell samples, with an average of around 3.4 million total reads per sample. Sorted cells were lysed in RLT buffer, and RNA was extracted using DNase-treated RNeasy Micro or Mini kits according to cell number. To prevent cross-contamination, each cell subset was processed individually, whereas patient and healthy donor samples were processed jointly. TCRB sequences were amplified from cDNA with the immunoSEQ multiplex PCR, producing 87-bp fragments spanning the CDR3 region. Sequencing of the amplicons was done on the Illumina HiSeq platform. The original methods were these. PCR bias was corrected computationally using synthetic template baselines, and reads within Hamming distance 2 were collapsed, with unmergeable singletons discarded. By aligning reads against IMGT, V, D and J genes, CDR3 length, and insertions or deletions at six rearrangement sites were assigned. Within each subset, clonotype counts were normalized to sorted cell number, and only after that were true diversity and Gini coefficients computed with the tcR R package. The overlap coefficient, calculated on TCRB nucleotide sequences, was used to measure repertoire sharing. Out-of-frame TCRB sequences from naive cells were analyzed to stand in for the pre-selection repertoire. This immuneACCESS table, as held by TCRdb, lists in-frame sequences with V and J called but not all clones. Of the missing ones, under half trace to an unresolved V gene in checked studies; the others have no known cause. V and J calls plus clone size are reproduced from that table; the DNA served to infer D and trimming. The sample contains 250,000 to 300,000 clones, around 25% of them found a single time. 0.012% of the sample goes to the ten largest clones.

Trimming costs V 2 bases and J 8 bases, and their ends lie 15 bases apart. The CDR3 covers 13 residues, taking in both the cysteine and the phenylalanine. Solely the CDR3 DNA is kept, with 39 bases framed from the first base. Reading the germline V gene (reference sequence) gives CDR1 GTSNPN and CDR2 SVGIG. Each donor gave one peripheral blood draw, approximately 110 mL on average, collected into heparinised tubes. Naive, central memory, regulatory and stem cell-like memory CD4+ T cells were sorted on a BD FACSAria II using a panel including CD45RO, CCR7, CD25, CD127, CD95 and CD27. All sorted populations exceeded 95% purity. PBMCs were separated immediately by Lymphoprep density gradient centrifugation and were stained directly, without being cultured. Samples were stained and sorted in pairs, with one healthy donor and one patient per experiment, so that batch effects were minimized.

This sequence was found in a woman aged 30 to 39 with type 1 diabetes. The chain is assembled from TRBV30 and TRBJ1-2; possibly the D gene is TRBD1, per 6 matching bases. The material sequenced was naive CD4+ T cells from blood. The label giving this sample's cell subset or site can be read as: true naive CD4+ T cells. The bases are TGTGCCTGGAGTTTAGCAGGGGAGTTGGGCTACACCTTC. Translated, it reads CAWSLAGELGYTF.